Listed below are T cell receptor beta chains from one sample, sequenced in a study of blood T cell repertoires in COVID-19. Sequencing was performed with immunoSEQ multiplex PCR; in TCRdb, only in-frame clones are kept and a portion is missing. Counted here are roughly 120,000 clones, 88% occurring once; the ten biggest clones make up 0.88%. Source material: peripheral blood. The receptors stem from a woman aged 45-65 years with active or convalescent COVID-19. Both conserved end residues are part of each CDR3. A D gene is named only where the DNA matches it firmly. The listing skips clone size in some rows; elsewhere it reads once, few, many or a size class.

TRBV7-2	-	TRBJ1-5	-	CASSSGLWNQPQHF	TGTGCCAGCAGCTCGGGTCTATGGAATCAGCCCCAGCATTTT
TRBV11-3	-	TRBJ2-2	-	CASSFRGELFF	TGTGCCAGCAGCTTTCGCGGGGAGCTGTTTTTT
TRBV6-1	-	TRBJ1-6	-	CASSEARGGYNSPLHF	TGTGCCAGCAGTGAAGCAAGGGGAGGGTATAATTCACCCCTCCACTTT
TRBV29-1	TRBD2	TRBJ2-3	-	CSVQGTSGRTDTQYF	TGCAGCGTCCAGGGGACTAGCGGGCGCACAGATACGCAGTATTTT
TRBV21-1	-	TRBJ1-5	-	CASSKWSLGRPRGQPQHF	TGTGCCAGCAGCAAATGGTCCCTTGGACGGCCCAGGGGTCAGCCCCAGCATTTT
TRBV27	TRBD2	TRBJ2-1	-	CASSMLAGAMNEQFF	TGTGCCAGCAGTATGCTAGCGGGAGCGATGAATGAGCAGTTCTTC
TRBV6-4	-	TRBJ2-3	-	CASNSGIRTDTQYF	TGTGCCAGCAATTCGGGAATTAGGACAGATACGCAGTATTTT
TRBV7-9	-	TRBJ1-2	-	CASSLVLPGDGYTF	TGTGCCAGCAGCTTAGTCTTGCCAGGGGATGGCTACACCTTC
TRBV9	TRBD1	TRBJ2-5	-	CASSAPGTGGETQYF	TGTGCCAGCAGCGCCCCGGGGACAGGGGGAGAGACCCAGTACTTC
TRBV20-1	TRBD1	TRBJ2-5	-	CSASDREQETQYF	TGCAGTGCTAGTGACAGGGAACAAGAGACCCAGTACTTC
TRBV15	-	TRBJ1-2	-	CATSRDLASYGYTF	TGTGCCACCAGCAGAGATCTAGCAAGCTATGGCTACACCTTC
TRBV9	-	TRBJ2-7	-	CASSEGLGLQQYF	TGTGCCAGCAGCGAGGGTTTGGGGCTCCAGCAGTACTTC
TRBV7-8	TRBD2	TRBJ2-3	few	CASSLEGGVDTQYF	TGTGCCAGCAGCTTAGAGGGAGGGGTAGATACGCAGTATTTT
TRBV25-1	-	TRBJ1-5	-	CASSLASGNQPQHF	TGTGCCAGCAGTCTTGCATCCGGGAATCAGCCCCAGCATTTT
TRBV6-6	TRBD1	TRBJ1-1	-	CASTGTGRTEAFF	TGTGCCAGCACTGGGACAGGGCGCACTGAAGCTTTCTTT
TRBV2	TRBD2	TRBJ2-3	-	CASSLAGVDTDTQYF	TGTGCCAGCAGTTTAGCGGGAGTGGACACAGATACGCAGTATTTT
TRBV27	TRBD2	TRBJ2-7	-	CASSSPAGVSYEQYF	TGTGCCAGCAGTTCGCCGGCGGGAGTATCCTACGAGCAGTACTTC
TRBV15	TRBD2	TRBJ2-7	-	CATSRGVAGGLYEQYF	TGTGCCACCAGCAGAGGGGTAGCGGGAGGCCTCTACGAGCAGTACTTC
TRBV7-2	-	TRBJ2-5	once	CASSLVAEFWRTQYF	TGTGCCAGCAGCCTGGTAGCGGAATTCTGGAGAACCCAGTACTTC